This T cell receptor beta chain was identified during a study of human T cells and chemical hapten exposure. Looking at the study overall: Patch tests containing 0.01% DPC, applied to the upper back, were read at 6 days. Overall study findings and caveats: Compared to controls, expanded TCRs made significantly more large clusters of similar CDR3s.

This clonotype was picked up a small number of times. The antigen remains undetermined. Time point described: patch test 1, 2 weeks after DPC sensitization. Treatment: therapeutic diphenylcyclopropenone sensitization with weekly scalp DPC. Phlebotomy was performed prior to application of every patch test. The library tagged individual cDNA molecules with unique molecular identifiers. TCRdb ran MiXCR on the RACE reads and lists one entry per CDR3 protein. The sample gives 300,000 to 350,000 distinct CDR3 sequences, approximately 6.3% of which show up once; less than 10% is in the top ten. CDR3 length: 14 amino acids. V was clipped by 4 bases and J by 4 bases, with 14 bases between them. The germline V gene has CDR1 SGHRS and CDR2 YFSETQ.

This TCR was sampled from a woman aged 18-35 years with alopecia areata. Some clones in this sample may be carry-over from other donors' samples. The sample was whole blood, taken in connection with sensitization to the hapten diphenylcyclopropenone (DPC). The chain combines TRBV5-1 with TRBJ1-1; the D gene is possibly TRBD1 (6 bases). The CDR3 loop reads CASSRDNGGTEAFF. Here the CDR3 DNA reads TGCGCCAGCAGCCGGGACAACGGCGGCACTGAAGCTTTCTTT.